This T cell receptor (beta chain) was captured by sequencing in a study of blood T cell repertoires in COVID-19. Profiling relied on immunoSEQ multiplex PCR, and the TCRdb table lists in-frame clones only, not all of them. The profile shows around 94,000 clones, roughly four fifths of them singletons. The CDR3 has 16 amino acids. The junction had 5 bases not matched to a gene; V was cut back by 3 bases and J by 0 bases. The V and J genes are TRBV23-1 and TRBJ2-3; 8 bases map to TRBD1. TRBV23-1 is an ORF, with its function uncertain. The TCR comes from a man aged 40-50 years with active or convalescent COVID-19. Sequences were obtained from peripheral blood. The CDR3 nucleotides are TGCGCCAGCAGTCACGGGCAGGGGGCTAGCACAGATACGCAGTATTTT. Protein product: CASSHGQGASTDTQYF.